The 9 T cell receptor beta chains in this list originate from one sample, sequenced in a study of shared clonotypes between healthy human individuals. Produced via immunoSEQ multiplex PCR; TCRdb's table is partial and in-frame only. In the table there are more than 550,000 clones, around 90% of which are singletons. Only CD45RO-negative cells positively selected for CCR7 counted as naive CD8 cells, so terminally differentiated effector memory CD45RA+ cells were excluded. The sample taken for sequencing was naive CD8+ T cells sorted from blood. The receptors come from a man aged 25 to 45 in good health.

This chain joins TRBV5-1 and TRBJ2-3; 8 bases map to TRBD2. The CDR3 sequence is 17 residues long. Per the germline V gene, CDR1 is SGHRS and CDR2 is YFSETQ. The V gene end was trimmed by 1 base and the J gene end by 2 bases; junction bases not matched to a gene: 9. In nucleotides, the CDR3 is TGCGCCAGCAGCTTGACGTTAGGACTAGCTACCACAGATACGCAGTATTTT. Its protein product is CASSLTLGLATTDTQYF.

The V call is TRBV7-9, the J call TRBJ2-3; unclear D gene. The CDR3 has 16 amino acids. V was shortened by 0 bases and J by 7 bases, with 17 bases between the two germline ends. Germline assignment: CDR1 SEHNR and CDR2 FQNEAQ (reference sequence). CDR3 protein: CASSLALRIPDHTQYF. The CDR3 region has the DNA TGTGCCAGCAGCTTAGCGCTAAGGATTCCGGACCATACGCAGTATTTT.

V gene TRBV7-9 combines with J gene TRBJ2-3; 12 bases line up with TRBD2. V dropped 5 bases and J dropped 2; count of bases not matched to a gene: 5. The CDR3 runs to 16 residues. Per the germline V gene, CDR1 is SEHNR and CDR2 is FQNEAQ (reference sequence). CDR3 in DNA: TGTGCCAGCAGCCCACGGACTAGCGGGACCACAGATACGCAGTATTTT. Translated, it gives CASSPRTSGTTDTQYF. Full variable domain (rest looked up from reference TRBV7-9 and TRBJ2-3): DTGVSQNPRHKITKRGQNVTFRCDPISEHNRLYWYRQTLGQGPEFLTYFQNEAQLEKSRLLSDRFSAERPKGSFSTLEIQRTEQGDSAMYLCASSPRTSGTTDTQYFGPGTRLTVL.

The V call is TRBV28, the J call TRBJ2-4; D assignment may be TRBD1 or TRBD2 (6 bases each). The CDR3 is 14 residues long. Germline V gene data show CDR1 as MDHEN and CDR2 as SYDVKM. V was trimmed by 3 bases and J by 8 bases, leaving 14 bases between them. This CDR3 reads CASSFRGLLDIQYF. In nucleotides, the CDR3 is TGTGCCAGCAGTTTCCGGGGGCTTCTGGACATTCAGTACTTC.

The V gene is TRBV11-2, the J gene TRBJ1-3; D possibly corresponds to TRBD1 (6 bases). CDR3 size: 19 residues. Germline V gene lookup returns CDR1 SGHAT and CDR2 FQNNGV. Deletions cut 4 bases from V and 1 base from J, with 23 bases between. This CDR3 reads CASSWGLRGAIGSGNTIYF. CDR3 sequence (DNA): TGTGCCAGCAGCTGGGGCCTCCGGGGGGCGATAGGTTCTGGAAACACCATATATTTT.

The V call is TRBV2, the J call TRBJ2-3, with D perhaps matching TRBD1 or TRBD2 (5 bases each). Germline CDR1 and CDR2: SNHLY and FYNNEI. Trimming pared 8 bases from V and 0 bases from J, leaving 24 bases between. The CDR3 is 18 amino acids. Here the CDR3 DNA reads TGTGCCAGCCCCCGAATCGGGGACGGCGAGATTAGCACAGATACGCAGTATTTT. Translated: CASPRIGDGEISTDTQYF.

In its sample, this clone was seen a few times. The V call is TRBV7-8, the J call TRBJ2-7, with 7 bases that match TRBD1. The CDR3 has 15 amino acids. V dropped 5 bases and J dropped 4; count of bases not matched to a gene: 11. CDR1 and CDR2 from the germline V gene are SGHVS and FQNEAQ. Here the CDR3 reads CASSREGQSRYEQYF. CDR3 nucleotides: TGTGCCAGCAGCCGAGAGGGACAGTCCCGTTACGAGCAGTACTTC. Drawing the rest from reference TRBV7-8 and TRBJ2-7, the complete variable domain is GAGVSQSPRYKVAKRGQDVALRCDPISGHVSLFWYQQALGQGPEFLTYFQNEAQLDKSGLPSDRFFAERPEGSVSTLKIQRTQQEDSAVYLCASSREGQSRYEQYFGPGTRLTVT.

The chain uses TRBV7-7 and TRBJ2-2, with TRBD2 matching over 10 bases. V was clipped by 5 bases and J by 5 bases; unmatched bases: 8. Germline CDR1 and CDR2: SSHAT and FNYEAQ (reference sequence). The CDR3 totals 16 residues. DNA for the CDR3: TGTGCCAGCAGCCCCATGCTAGCGGGGGAGACCGGGGAGCTGTTTTTT. It translates to CASSPMLAGETGELFF.

This clone was counted once. Additional DNA sequences in this sample encode the identical CDR3. The V and J genes are TRBV9 and TRBJ1-2, with 9 bases that match TRBD1. Trimming took 4 bases from V and 3 from J; bases not matched to a gene: 4. CDR3 length: 14 amino acids. In germline, CDR1 is SGDLS, CDR2 YYNGEE. The CDR3 DNA follows: TGTGCCAGCAGCAGAACAGGGGGCGACTATGGCTACACCTTC. It encodes CASSRTGGDYGYTF.